The 28 T cell receptor beta chains listed next were all sequenced from one sample in a study of blood T cells in healthy people across ages. It was with a sample-barcoded 5' primer and a J-beta primer mix that a second PCR of roughly 6 to 12 cycles was run. TCRdb processed the 5' RACE reads anew with MiXCR; each CDR3 protein has one entry. The data contain about 780,000 distinct CDR3 sequences, about a quarter of them singletons. This sample was shared with a second study, whose subject was T cells of mothers and their children.

The material sequenced was blood. Receptors originate from a boy aged 10-17 years in good health.

The chain carries TRBV15 and TRBJ1-2; D perhaps matches TRBD1 (6 bases). Germline CDR1 is LNHNV and CDR2 is YYDKDF (reference sequence). With 6 bases removed from V and 4 bases from J, the gap between germline ends came to 15 bases. There are 14 residues in the CDR3. CDR3 sequence (DNA): TGTGCCACCAGTAGGGGGGGTGTAAGCTATGGCTACACCTTC. Its translation is CATSRGGVSYGYTF.

In its sample, this clonotype was seen a few times. The chain has TRBV5-1 and TRBJ2-1, with 10 bases matching TRBD1. Germline V gives CDR1 SGHRS, CDR2 YFSETQ. V gave up 3 bases and J gave up 5 bases; unmatched junction bases: 5. The CDR3 consists of 15 residues. CDR3 sequence (DNA): TGCGCCAGCAGCTACCGGGACAGGGGCGACAATGAGCAGTTCTTC. Residues: CASSYRDRGDNEQFF.

This chain links TRBV5-1 with TRBJ2-5, with 8 positions matching TRBD2. V was clipped by 5 bases and J by 9 bases; unmatched bases: 18. Germline CDR1 reads SGHRS; CDR2 reads YFSETQ. The CDR3 runs 16 residues. The CDR3 reads CASRRGAGGLSRAQYF. The CDR3 nucleotides are TGCGCCAGCAGGCGGGGGGCCGGGGGCCTAAGTAGAGCCCAGTACTTC.

Only a few counts were recorded for this clonotype. CDR3 in amino acids: CASSYLIQPLHF. As DNA, the CDR3 is TGTGCCAGCAGTTACCTCATTCAGCCCCTCCACTTT. The rearrangement joins TRBV6-5 to TRBJ1-6, with no clear D. V lost 2 bases to trimming and J lost 13 bases, with 9 bases between them. This CDR3 contains 12 residues. Germline CDR1 is MNHEY and CDR2 is SVGAGI.

This sequence joins TRBV20-1 and TRBJ2-3, with D perhaps matching TRBD2 (6 bases). V was shortened by 6 bases and J by 1 base, with 17 bases between the two germline ends. The CDR3 loop spans 15 amino acids. Germline V lookup: CDR1 DFQATT, CDR2 SNEGSKA (reference sequence). The chain's CDR3 is CSAPGGGFRTDTQYF. CDR3 sequence (DNA): TGCAGTGCACCTGGTGGGGGGTTTCGCACAGATACGCAGTATTTT.

V and J are TRBV6-5 and TRBJ2-2, with D perhaps TRBD1 (5 bases). This CDR3 is built from 14 residues. From germline, CDR1 is MNHEY and CDR2 SVGAGI. V lost 0 bases and J lost 5, with 7 bases in between. The CDR3 sequence is CASSYSTETGELFF. The CDR3 nucleotides read TGTGCCAGCAGTTACTCGACAGAGACCGGGGAGCTGTTTTTT.

This clonotype showed up just a few times. The chain uses TRBV7-9 and TRBJ2-3; the D gene could be TRBD1 or TRBD2 (5 bases each). V was cut by 2 bases and J by 0 bases, with 9 bases left in between. CDR1 is SEHNR, CDR2 FQNEAQ, per germline (reference sequence). The CDR3 has 15 residues. The CDR3 sequence is CASSLKWGSTDTQYF. CDR3 in DNA: TGTGCCAGCAGCTTAAAGTGGGGGAGCACAGATACGCAGTATTTT. The variable domain in full, completed from reference TRBV7-9 and TRBJ2-3, reads DTGVSQNPRHKITKRGQNVTFRCDPISEHNRLYWYRQTLGQGPEFLTYFQNEAQLEKSRLLSDRFSAERPKGSFSTLEIQRTEQGDSAMYLCASSLKWGSTDTQYFGPGTRLTVL.

The chain carries TRBV4-1 and TRBJ1-4, with a weak D call TRBD1 (5 bases). Per germline, CDR1 MGHRA and CDR2 YSYEKL. V was trimmed by 4 bases and J by 6 bases, leaving 12 bases between them. The CDR3 is 14 amino acids. CDR3 DNA sequence: TGCGCCAGCAGCCTATCGGGACGGGATGAAAAACTGTTTTTT. Its protein product is CASSLSGRDEKLFF.

This clonotype was found a few times. This sequence joins TRBV12-5 and TRBJ2-7, with TRBD1 identical over 7 bases. The CDR3 length is 15 residues. With V trimmed by 0 bases and J by 5 bases, 7 bases remained unmatched. Germline assignment: CDR1 LGHNT and CDR2 FRNRAP. The CDR3 sequence: CASGLVLTGFDEQYF. The CDR3 DNA follows: TGTGCTAGTGGTTTGGTTCTGACAGGGTTCGACGAGCAGTACTTC.

The table lists this clonotype with a few counts. The chain is built from TRBV3-1 and TRBJ2-1, with D possibly being TRBD1 or TRBD2 (6 bases each). V lost 10 bases and J 1 base, leaving 17 bases between the germline ends. The CDR3 has 15 residues. Germline CDR1 LGHDT, CDR2 YNNKEL (reference sequence). In nucleotides, the CDR3 is TGTGCCATCGGCGACCGGGGGCAGTCCTACAATGAGCAGTTCTTC. Encoded protein: CAIGDRGQSYNEQFF.

The chain employs TRBV2 and TRBJ1-2, with D tentatively TRBD1 (5 bases). CDR1 is SNHLY, CDR2 FYNNEI, per germline. V lost 7 bases and J lost 2, with 11 bases in between. This CDR3 spans 13 amino acids. The CDR3 coding sequence is TGTGCCAGCACCCGAGGGGTGAACTATGGCTACACCTTC. It yields the protein CASTRGVNYGYTF.

This clonotype turned up a few times. V gene TRBV20-1 combines with J gene TRBJ2-3; 7 bases fit TRBD2. The CDR3 loop spans 15 amino acids. Per the germline V gene, CDR1 is DFQATT and CDR2 is SNEGSKA (reference sequence). Unmatched junction bases numbered 8, after V lost 3 bases and J lost 2 bases. This CDR3 is CSARKRGDVTDTQYF. The CDR3 region has the DNA TGCAGTGCTAGGAAACGGGGGGACGTCACAGATACGCAGTATTTT.

This clonotype was picked up many times. CDR3 nucleotides: TGTGCCAGCAGTCAGGGGGGAGGCACAGATACGCAGTATTTT. This sequence encodes CASSQGGGTDTQYF. The chain uses TRBV3-1 and TRBJ2-3, with D possibly matching TRBD1 (7 bases). Germline assignment: CDR1 LGHDT and CDR2 YNNKEL (reference sequence). The CDR3 has 14 residues. With 6 bases removed from V and 1 base from J, the gap between germline ends came to 11 bases.

A few counts support this clonotype. The V and J genes are TRBV27 and TRBJ2-3; weak D call: TRBD1 (5 bases). The germline gives CDR1 MNHEY, CDR2 SMNVEV (reference sequence). Trimming shortened V by 3 bases and J by 2 bases, and 9 bases separated the two germline ends. The CDR3 is made up of 14 amino acids. CDR3 nucleotide sequence: TGTGCCAGCAGTTTGGGGCTAGTCACAGATACGCAGTATTTT. It yields the protein CASSLGLVTDTQYF.

In its sample, this clonotype was seen a few times. The chain carries TRBV18 and TRBJ1-1; D perhaps matches TRBD1 (6 bases). From germline, CDR1 is KGHSH and CDR2 LQKENI. The V gene lost 5 bases and the J gene lost 3 bases, with 16 bases spanning the gap. This CDR3 comprises 15 residues. CDR3 coding DNA: TGTGCCAGCTCAATCGGCGGGGGGCGCGACACTGAAGCTTTCTTT. Translated, it gives CASSIGGGRDTEAFF.

This clonotype has a handful of counts. The V gene is TRBV6-5, the J gene TRBJ1-1; D is possibly TRBD1 (6 bases). The CDR3 covers 14 residues. The germline CDR1 and CDR2 sequences are MNHEY and SVGAGI. The V and J ends lost 6 bases and 1 base respectively, with 12 bases between them. CDR3 amino acids: CASSIQGRNTEAFF. As DNA, the CDR3 is TGTGCCAGCAGCATACAGGGACGGAACACTGAAGCTTTCTTT.

This clonotype turned up a few times. The CDR3 sequence is CASSEDRATYEQYF. As DNA, the CDR3 is TGCGCCAGCAGCGAGGACAGGGCCACCTACGAGCAGTACTTC. This chain connects TRBV5-1 to TRBJ2-7; 8 bases align to TRBD1. Germline V gene data show CDR1 as SGHRS and CDR2 as YFSETQ. This CDR3 is 14 amino acids long. The J segment lost 2 bases and the V segment lost 4 bases, leaving 5 bases of the junction unmatched. The full variable domain, its missing parts supplied by reference TRBV5-1 and TRBJ2-7, is KAGVTQTPRYLIKTRGQQVTLSCSPISGHRSVSWYQQTPGQGLQFLFEYFSETQRNKGNFPGRFSGRQFSNSRSEMNVSTLELGDSALYLCASSEDRATYEQYFGPGTRLTVT.

The chain couples TRBV7-2 to TRBJ2-7; TRBD1 or TRBD2 may be the D gene (6 bases each). V was clipped by 0 bases and J by 3 bases, with 12 bases between them. The V gene's germline CDR1 is SGHTA and CDR2 FQGNSA. There are 15 residues in the CDR3. CDR3 residues: CASSLARGGRYEQYF. The CDR3 DNA is TGTGCCAGCAGCTTAGCGAGAGGGGGGCGCTACGAGCAGTACTTC.

This clonotype was recorded a few times. The chain recombines TRBV5-1 with TRBJ2-1, with TRBD2 identical over 9 bases. The CDR3 sequence is 15 residues long. Trimming took 7 bases from V and 8 from J; bases not matched to a gene: 13. Germline V gives CDR1 SGHRS, CDR2 YFSETQ. The CDR3, as DNA: TGCGCCAGCTCAAACGGCCTAGCGGGGTTGGATGAGCAGTTCTTC. It yields the protein CASSNGLAGLDEQFF.

This clonotype was detected once. V is TRBV28 and J is TRBJ2-4; 8 nucleotides line up with TRBD2. The CDR3 totals 15 residues. Germline lookup yields CDR1 MDHEN and CDR2 SYDVKM. V lost 2 bases to trimming and J lost 2 bases; unmatched junction nucleotides: 2. The CDR3 sequence: CASSLPGGSKNIQYF. CDR3 DNA: TGTGCCAGCAGTTTACCGGGAGGGTCCAAAAACATTCAGTACTTC.

The chain combines TRBV29-1 with TRBJ2-5, with a weak D call TRBD1 (5 bases). Trimming stripped 6 bases from V and 4 bases from J, with 15 bases between. In germline, CDR1 is SQVTM, CDR2 ANQGSEA. This CDR3 is 13 amino acids long. CDR3 region: CSVDGQGRETQYF. The CDR3 coding sequence is TGCAGCGTAGACGGGCAGGGTCGAGAGACCCAGTACTTC.

The chain employs TRBV6-6 and TRBJ2-6; no clear D gene. The CDR3 is 15 residues long. CDR1 is MNHNY, CDR2 SVGAGI, per germline (reference sequence). The V end lost 2 bases, the J end lost 2 bases, and 7 bases lay between the germline ends. In nucleotides, the CDR3 is TGTGCCAGCAGTTACACTGGGGCTGGGGCCAACGTCCTGACTTTC. The encoded protein is CASSYTGAGANVLTF.

This clonotype showed up just once. The chain carries TRBV20-1 and TRBJ2-5; 9 bases agree with TRBD1. Per the germline V gene, CDR1 is DFQATT and CDR2 is SNEGSKA (reference sequence). There are 16 residues in the CDR3. V lost 4 bases and J lost 1; bases outside the gene matches: 10. The CDR3 DNA reads as TGCAGTGCTAAAACCCGGACAGGGGTTTTCCAAGAGACCCAGTACTTC. Residues: CSAKTRTGVFQETQYF.

The rearrangement joins TRBV3-1 to TRBJ2-3, with 7 bases aligning to TRBD1. This CDR3 comprises 14 residues. Trimming cost V 4 bases and J 7 bases; bases outside gene matches: 8. The germline V gene encodes CDR1 LGHDT and CDR2 YNNKEL (reference sequence). The CDR3 loop is CASSPPGQRYTQYF. In DNA form, the CDR3 reads TGTGCCAGCAGCCCTCCGGGACAGCGCTATACGCAGTATTTT.

V usage is TRBV2 and J usage is TRBJ2-3; TRBD2 aligns across 8 bases. After removal of 3 bases from V and 2 bases from J, the junction contained 7 bases not matched to a gene. The CDR3 covers 16 residues. Germline V gene sequence: CDR1 SNHLY, CDR2 FYNNEI. The chain's CDR3 is CASSDWRGGYTDTQYF. Written as DNA, the CDR3 is TGTGCCAGCAGTGATTGGCGCGGGGGGTACACAGATACGCAGTATTTT.

This chain links TRBV9 with TRBJ2-5; 8 positions agree with TRBD2. The J call may be faulty, since TRBJ2-1 better matches the DNA end. Germline V gene lookup returns CDR1 SGDLS and CDR2 YYNGEE. CDR3 size: 16 residues. The CDR3 here is CASSPRYAGGWNEQFF. CDR3 in DNA: TGTGCCAGCAGCCCCCGCTACGCGGGGGGATGGAATGAGCAGTTCTTC.

The CDR3 sequence: CASSDSWGPTDTQYF. The CDR3 DNA follows: TGTGCCAGCAGTGATTCCTGGGGCCCCACAGATACGCAGTATTTT. V gene TRBV2 combines with J gene TRBJ2-3; D is possibly TRBD1 (5 bases). The length of the CDR3 is 15 residues. From germline, CDR1 is SNHLY and CDR2 FYNNEI. The V and J ends lost 3 bases and 2 bases respectively, with 12 bases between them.

The rearrangement joins TRBV5-1 to TRBJ2-2, with unresolved D. V lost 4 bases to trimming and J lost 6 bases, with 10 bases between them. The CDR3 has 13 residues. Germline values: CDR1 SGHRS, CDR2 YFSETQ. CDR3 protein: CASSPLDAGELFF. The CDR3 DNA follows: TGCGCCAGCAGCCCGCTGGACGCCGGGGAGCTGTTTTTT.